Presented here are 26 T cell receptor beta chains from one specimen sequenced in a study of T cell repertoires in aging, cancer and after chemotherapy. TRB rearrangements spanning V, D and J were amplified using mixed TRB-A/B primers. From the multiplex PCR reads, TCRdb called clonotypes with MiXCR, one entry per CDR3 protein. The table shows approximately 850 distinct CDR3 sequences, with 25% occurring only once. Peripheral blood genomic DNA, not sorted cells or RNA, was the template. Sequenced: blood. The source is a human donor with a solid tumor.

This clonotype is large (0.1 to 1%) within its sample. The J gene is TRBJ2-7, the V gene TRBV19; TRBD2 matches at 11 bases. The CDR3 sequence is 14 residues long. V was clipped by 3 bases and J by 3 bases; unmatched bases: 1. Germline V gene lookup returns CDR1 LNHDA and CDR2 SQIVND (reference sequence). This CDR3 reads CASSMGLAVYEQYF. CDR3 DNA sequence: TGTGCCAGTAGTATGGGACTAGCGGTCTACGAGCAGTACTTC.

Judged by abundance, this clonotype is medium-sized (0.01 to 0.1%). The genes are TRBV13 and TRBJ2-7; 9 nucleotides line up with TRBD1. J lost 5 bases, V lost 0 bases, and 5 bases had no gene match. The CDR3 runs to 15 residues. The germline V gene has CDR1 PRHDT and CDR2 FYEKMQ (reference sequence). The CDR3 sequence is CASSLGGTGIDEQYF. CDR3 DNA sequence: TGTGCCAGCAGCTTAGGGGGGACAGGGATCGACGAGCAGTACTTC.

This clonotype was seen a handful of times. The rearrangement links TRBV7-6 to TRBJ2-7, with D possibly matching TRBD2 (6 bases). Germline CDR1 is SGHVS and CDR2 is FNYEAQ. This CDR3 spans 15 amino acids. The V gene lost 1 base and the J gene lost 2 bases, with 12 bases spanning the gap. In DNA, the CDR3 is TGTGCCAGCAGCTTAGAGGGGACTGACACCTACGAGCAGTACTTC. This codes for CASSLEGTDTYEQYF.

This chain's CDR3 is CASSLLGPTQYF. CDR3 sequence (DNA): TGCGCCAGCAGCTTGCTGGGCCCGACGCAGTATTTT. The rearrangement uses TRBV5-1 and TRBJ2-3; D ambiguous. Germline CDR1 and CDR2: SGHRS and YFSETQ. CDR3 length: 12 amino acids. V was pared by 1 base and J by 9 bases, with 9 bases between.

Written as DNA, the CDR3 is TGCAGTGCTAGGGAACCGGGACGAGGGGGTATCGAAGCTTTCTTT. It is translated as CSAREPGRGGIEAFF. This chain joins TRBV20-1 and TRBJ1-1; TRBD1 is a possible D gene (6 bases). Trimming stripped 3 bases from V and 8 bases from J, with 22 bases between. The CDR3 has 15 residues. The germline gives CDR1 DFQATT, CDR2 SNEGSKA (reference sequence).

The V call is TRBV7-9, the J call TRBJ2-1, with D perhaps TRBD2 (6 bases). Germline-derived CDR1 and CDR2 are SEHNR and FQNEAQ (reference sequence). The CDR3 is 16 amino acids. The germline V and J ends were trimmed by 0 bases and 9 bases, with 18 bases remaining between them. This CDR3 is CASSLAPGGPHVEQFF. DNA of the CDR3: TGTGCCAGCAGCTTAGCCCCCGGGGGTCCCCACGTTGAGCAGTTCTTC.

Remarks on this clonotype: Possible read error: a much larger clone is one base away. J is TRBJ2-6 and V is TRBV27; D not resolved. Per the germline V gene, CDR1 is MNHEY and CDR2 is SMNVEV (reference sequence). The CDR3 is 12 amino acids. Trimming removed 2 bases from V and 4 bases from J, with 0 bases in between. The CDR3 DNA reads as TGTGCCAGCAGTTTAGGGGCCAACGTCCTGACTTTC. Its translation is CASSLGANVLTF. Full variable domain (outside the CDR3, taken from reference TRBV27 and TRBJ2-6): EAQVTQNPRYLITVTGKKLTVTCSQNMNHEYMSWYRQDPGLGLRQIYYSMNVEVTDKGDVPEGYKVSRKEKRNFPLILESPSPNQTSLYFCASSLGANVLTFGAGSRLTVL.

Turning to this clonotype: This may be a read error: a much more frequent sequence differs by one nucleotide. V is TRBV6-5 and J is TRBJ1-3; a possible D gene is TRBD1 (6 bases). The CDR3 contains 15 residues. Per the germline V gene, CDR1 is MNHEY and CDR2 is SVGAGI. V lost 7 bases and J 0 bases, leaving 13 bases between the germline ends. The CDR3 loop reads CASIMDSHSGNTIYF. The CDR3 bases are TGTGCCAGCATAATGGACAGTCACTCTGGAAACACCATATATTTT.

By share, this clonotype ranks as large. V and J are TRBV5-6 and TRBJ2-5, with 7 positions matching TRBD1. Germline lookup yields CDR1 SGHDT and CDR2 YYEEEE. The CDR3 consists of 14 residues. V was pared by 4 bases and J by 4 bases, with 7 bases of the junction left unmatched. The CDR3 spells CASSRDSILETQYF. In nucleotides, the CDR3 is TGTGCCAGCAGCCGGGACAGCATCTTAGAGACCCAGTACTTC. Variable domain in full (rest from reference TRBV5-6 and TRBJ2-5): DAGVTQSPTHLIKTRGQQVTLRCSPKSGHDTVSWYQQALGQGPQFIFQYYEEEERQRGNFPDRFSGHQFPNYSSELNVNALLLGDSALYLCASSRDSILETQYFGPGTRLLVL.

By share, this clonotype counts as large. The V gene is TRBV19, the J gene TRBJ2-2; 10 bases line up with TRBD1. CDR1 LNHDA and CDR2 SQIVND come from the germline V gene (reference sequence). The CDR3 is 13 amino acids. V shed 9 bases, J shed 5 bases, and the junction held 3 bases outside the gene matches. Written as DNA, the CDR3 is TGTGCCAGCAGACAGGGGGCTACCGGGGAGCTGTTTTTT. Amino acids: CASRQGATGELFF. The complete variable domain, with remaining parts taken from reference TRBV19 and TRBJ2-2, reads DGGITQSPKYLFRKEGQNVTLSCEQNLNHDAMYWYRQDPGQGLRLIYYSQIVNDFQKGDIAEGYSVSREKKESFPLTVTSAQKNPTAFYLCASRQGATGELFFGEGSRLTVL.

This clonotype counts as large (0.1 to 1%). J is TRBJ1-2 and V is TRBV5-6; 8 bases are shared with TRBD1. This CDR3 is built from 15 residues. V trimming: 4 bases; J trimming: 4 bases; junction bases outside the gene matches: 9. Germline CDR1 and CDR2: SGHDT and YYEEEE. DNA of the CDR3: TGTGCCAGCAGCAGGCGGACAGGGAGCACCTATGGCTACACCTTC. Its protein is CASSRRTGSTYGYTF.

With respect to this clonotype: An end of the junction differs from the germline gene, which may be a read error. The CDR3 nucleotides read TGCGCCAGCAGCTTGGTCGGGGGGAATATGAACACTGAAGCTTTCTTT. Protein product: CASSLVGGNMNTEAFF. The chain has TRBV5-6 and TRBJ1-1; tentatively, D is TRBD1 (5 bases). The CDR3 runs 16 residues. Germline V lookup: CDR1 SGHDT, CDR2 YYEEEE. Combining the CDR3 with reference TRBV5-6 and TRBJ1-1 gives the whole variable domain DAGVTQSPTHLIKTRGQQVTLRCSPKSGHDTVSWYQQALGQGPQFIFQYYEEEERQRGNFPDRFSGHQFPNYSSELNVNALLLGDSALYLCASSLVGGNMNTEAFFGQGTRLTVV.

By its share, this clonotype is large (0.1 to 1%). The chain employs TRBV6-5 and TRBJ2-7; 7 bases align to TRBD1. The CDR3 is made up of 15 amino acids. Germline V gene data show CDR1 as MNHEY and CDR2 as SVGAGI. V lost 6 bases, J lost 1 base, and 9 bases stayed unmatched. The CDR3 here is CASRNKGTVSYEQYF. Written as DNA, the CDR3 is TGTGCCAGCAGAAATAAGGGGACAGTATCCTACGAGCAGTACTTC.

This clonotype was seen a handful of times. The rearrangement joins TRBV4-1 to TRBJ1-5; D is undetermined. The CDR3 totals 15 residues. Trimming cost V 6 bases and J 0 bases, with 12 bases left between them. CDR1 MGHRA and CDR2 YSYEKL come from the germline V gene. CDR3 bases: TGCGCCAGCAGACAGACTTGGGCTAGCAATCAGCCCCAGCATTTT. It codes for CASRQTWASNQPQHF.

The rearrangement joins TRBV6-1 to TRBJ1-5; 8 nucleotides line up with TRBD1. The CDR3 has 15 residues. Losses at the gene ends were 5 bases for V and 6 bases for J; bases not matched to a gene: 9. From germline, CDR1 is MNHNS and CDR2 SASEGT. This CDR3 is CASSTDRRGLQPQHF. The DNA for the CDR3 is TGTGCCAGCAGTACCGACCGCAGGGGGCTTCAGCCCCAGCATTTT.

The CDR3 DNA is TGCGCCAGCAGCTCTAGCGGGGCCGGGGAGCTGTTTTTT. Amino acids: CASSSSGAGELFF. The chain recombines TRBV5-1 with TRBJ2-2; 9 bases align to TRBD2. Germline V gene data show CDR1 as SGHRS and CDR2 as YFSETQ. There are 13 residues in the CDR3. The trim removed 3 bases at V and 6 bases at J, leaving 0 bases unmatched.

This clonotype is classed as large. The chain joins TRBV19 to TRBJ2-1, with D possibly matching TRBD2 (5 bases). There are 15 residues in the CDR3. V lost 2 bases, J lost 6 bases, and 14 bases lay in between. CDR1 is LNHDA, CDR2 SQIVND, per germline (reference sequence). CDR3 loop: CASSISASRVNEQFF. The CDR3 region has the DNA TGTGCCAGTAGTATATCGGCTAGCCGGGTCAATGAGCAGTTCTTC.

In its sample, this clonotype is large. The rearrangement links TRBV15 to TRBJ1-4; D is unclear. Germline values: CDR1 LNHNV, CDR2 YYDKDF (reference sequence). The CDR3 totals 15 residues. Trimming pared 1 base from V and 3 bases from J, leaving 9 bases between. Here the CDR3 DNA reads TGTGCCACCAGCAGAGGAGGTTCGGCTAATGAAAAACTGTTTTTT. It is translated as CATSRGGSANEKLFF.

The chain links TRBV5-1 to TRBJ2-5, with 10 bases identical to TRBD1. V lost 4 bases to trimming and J lost 2 bases; unmatched junction nucleotides: 5. The CDR3 is 15 amino acids. Germline CDR1 and CDR2: SGHRS and YFSETQ. DNA of the CDR3: TGCGCCAGCAGCGAAGGGACAGGGGCTCAAGAGACCCAGTACTTC. Translated: CASSEGTGAQETQYF.

Relative to its sample, this clonotype is large. The V call is TRBV12-3 or TRBV12-4, the J call TRBJ2-3, with TRBD2 matching 7 bases. CDR3 length equals 15 residues. J was trimmed by 4 bases and V by 4 bases; bases with no gene match: 8. The DNA for the CDR3 is TGTGCCAGCAGTTACAGACTAGCAGGCGCAGATACGCAGTATTTT. Amino acid sequence: CASSYRLAGADTQYF.

This clonotype is large. This chain uses TRBV12-3 or TRBV12-4 with TRBJ2-2; D gene unclear. There are 13 residues in the CDR3. The germline V and J ends were trimmed by 9 bases and 3 bases, with 11 bases remaining between them. The CDR3 sequence is CASRLDYTGELFF. The CDR3 DNA reads TGTGCCAGTCGACTCGACTACACCGGGGAGCTGTTTTTT.

As to this clonotype: One end of the junction varies from germline; a read error may be responsible. V usage is TRBV19 and J usage is TRBJ1-1; D remains unclear. Germline V CDR1 and CDR2: LNHDA, SQIVND (reference sequence). The CDR3 consists of 13 residues. The CDR3 here is CASSQRPNTKAFF. In nucleotides, the CDR3 is TGTGCCAGTAGCCAGAGACCGAACACTAAAGCTTTCTTT.

Notes on this clonotype: Given a much more abundant clone one base away, this may be a read error. The J gene is TRBJ1-2, the V gene TRBV12-3 or TRBV12-4; possibly TRBD1 for D (5 bases). This CDR3 contains 14 residues. V lost 6 bases and J 5 bases, leaving 16 bases between the germline ends. The CDR3 DNA reads as TGTGCCAGCAGATTTATGCGACAGTTATATGGCTACACCTTC. Translation: CASRFMRQLYGYTF.

This clonotype is labeled large. The chain couples TRBV19 to TRBJ2-6; D possibly matches TRBD1 or TRBD2 (5 bases each). Germline V gene data show CDR1 as LNHDA and CDR2 as SQIVND (reference sequence). Trimming shortened V by 4 bases and J by 0 bases, and 10 bases separated the two germline ends. This CDR3 region has 16 residues. CDR3 loop: CASSNGDPSGANVLTF. CDR3 bases: TGTGCCAGTAGTAATGGGGACCCCTCTGGGGCCAACGTCCTGACTTTC.

Comment on this clonotype: A read error is possible here, since a much larger clone lies one base away. The chain recombines TRBV18 with TRBJ2-5; D ambiguous. Germline V CDR1 and CDR2: KGHSH, LQKENI. CDR3 size: 12 residues. The CDR3 spells CASSANQETKYF. The CDR3 coding sequence is TGTGCCAGCTCAGCTAATCAAGAGACCAAGTACTTC.

This clonotype is categorized as large. The genes are TRBV18 and TRBJ2-5; no definite D call. CDR3 length: 13 residues. The germline V and J ends were trimmed by 2 bases and 5 bases, with 9 bases remaining between them. Germline CDR1 KGHSH, CDR2 LQKENI. The CDR3: CASSPAVLETQYF. CDR3 nucleotide sequence: TGTGCCAGCTCACCAGCAGTCCTGGAGACCCAGTACTTC.